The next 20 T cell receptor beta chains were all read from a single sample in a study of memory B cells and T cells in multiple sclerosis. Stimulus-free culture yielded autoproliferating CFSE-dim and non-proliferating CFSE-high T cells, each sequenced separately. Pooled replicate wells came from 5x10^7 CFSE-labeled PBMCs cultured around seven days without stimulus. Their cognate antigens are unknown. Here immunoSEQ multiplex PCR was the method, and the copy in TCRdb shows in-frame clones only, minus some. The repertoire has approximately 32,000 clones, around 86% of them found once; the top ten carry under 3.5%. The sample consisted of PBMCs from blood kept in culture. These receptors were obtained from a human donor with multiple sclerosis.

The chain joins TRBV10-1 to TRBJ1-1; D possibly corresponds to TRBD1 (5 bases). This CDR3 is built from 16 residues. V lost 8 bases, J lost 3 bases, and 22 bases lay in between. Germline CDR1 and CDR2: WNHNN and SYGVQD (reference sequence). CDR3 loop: CASGTADGPQHTEAFF. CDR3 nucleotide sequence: TGCGCCAGCGGGACCGCCGACGGACCCCAGCACACTGAAGCTTTCTTT.

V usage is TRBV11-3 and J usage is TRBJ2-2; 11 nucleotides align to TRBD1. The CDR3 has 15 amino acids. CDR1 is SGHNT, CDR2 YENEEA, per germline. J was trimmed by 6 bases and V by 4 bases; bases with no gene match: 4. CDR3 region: CASSSRDRGAGELFF. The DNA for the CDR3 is TGTGCCAGCAGCTCACGGGACAGGGGGGCCGGGGAGCTGTTTTTT.

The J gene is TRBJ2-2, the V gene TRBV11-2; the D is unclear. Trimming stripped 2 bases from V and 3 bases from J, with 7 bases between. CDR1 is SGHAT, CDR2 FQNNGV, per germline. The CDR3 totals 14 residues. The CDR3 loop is CASSLSVDTGELFF. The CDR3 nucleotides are TGTGCCAGCAGCTTATCCGTCGACACCGGGGAGCTGTTTTTT.

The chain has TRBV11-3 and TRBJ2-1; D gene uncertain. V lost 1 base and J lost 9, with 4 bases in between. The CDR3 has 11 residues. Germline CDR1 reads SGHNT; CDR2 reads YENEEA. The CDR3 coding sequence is TGTGCCAGCAGCTTAGGGGCTGAGCAGTTCTTC. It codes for CASSLGAEQFF.

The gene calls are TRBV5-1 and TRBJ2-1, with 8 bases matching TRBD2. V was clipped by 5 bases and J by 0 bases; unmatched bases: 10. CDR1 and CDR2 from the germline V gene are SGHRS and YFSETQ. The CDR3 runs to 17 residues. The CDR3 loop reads CASSFSGSGSSYNEQFF. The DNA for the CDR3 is TGCGCCAGCAGTTTCAGTGGGAGCGGGAGCTCCTACAATGAGCAGTTCTTC.

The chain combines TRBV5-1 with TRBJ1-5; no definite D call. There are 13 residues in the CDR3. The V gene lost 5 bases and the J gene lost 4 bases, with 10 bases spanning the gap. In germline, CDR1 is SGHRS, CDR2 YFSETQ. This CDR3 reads CASRMGPNQPQHF. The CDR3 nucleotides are TGCGCCAGCAGGATGGGTCCTAATCAGCCCCAGCATTTT.

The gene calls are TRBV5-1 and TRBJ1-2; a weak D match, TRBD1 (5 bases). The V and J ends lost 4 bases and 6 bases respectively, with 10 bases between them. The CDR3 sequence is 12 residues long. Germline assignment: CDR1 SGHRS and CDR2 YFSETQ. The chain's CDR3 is CASSGSRDGYTF. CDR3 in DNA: TGCGCCAGCAGCGGCTCCAGGGATGGCTACACCTTC.

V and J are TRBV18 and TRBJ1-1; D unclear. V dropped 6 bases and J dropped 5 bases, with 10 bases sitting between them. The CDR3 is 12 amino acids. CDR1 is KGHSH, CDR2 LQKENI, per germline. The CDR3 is CASSPRVTEAFF. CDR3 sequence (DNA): TGTGCCAGCTCTCCTCGCGTTACTGAAGCTTTCTTT.

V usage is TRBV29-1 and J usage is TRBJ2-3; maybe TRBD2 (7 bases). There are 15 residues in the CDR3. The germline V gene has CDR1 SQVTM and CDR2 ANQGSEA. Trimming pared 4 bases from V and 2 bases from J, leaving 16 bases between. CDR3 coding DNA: TGCAGCGTTGGGGGGGGCGGCGGACCCACAGATACGCAGTATTTT. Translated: CSVGGGGGPTDTQYF.

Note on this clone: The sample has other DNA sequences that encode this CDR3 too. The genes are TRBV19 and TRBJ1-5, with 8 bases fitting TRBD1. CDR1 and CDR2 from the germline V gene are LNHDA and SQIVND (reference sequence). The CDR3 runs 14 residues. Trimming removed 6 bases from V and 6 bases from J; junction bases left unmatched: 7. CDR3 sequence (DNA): TGTGCCAGTAGGGCAGGGGGCGGGAGTCAGCCCCAGCATTTT. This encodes CASRAGGGSQPQHF. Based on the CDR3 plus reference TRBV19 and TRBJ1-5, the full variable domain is DGGITQSPKYLFRKEGQNVTLSCEQNLNHDAMYWYRQDPGQGLRLIYYSQIVNDFQKGDIAEGYSVSREKKESFPLTVTSAQKNPTAFYLCASRAGGGSQPQHFGDGTRLSIL.

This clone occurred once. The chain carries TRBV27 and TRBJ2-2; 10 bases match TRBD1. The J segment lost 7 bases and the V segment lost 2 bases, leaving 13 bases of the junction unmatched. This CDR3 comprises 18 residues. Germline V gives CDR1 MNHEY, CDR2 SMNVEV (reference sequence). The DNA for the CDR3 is TGTGCCAGCAGTTTACTTCAAGAGGGACAGGGGTTTATCGGGGAGCTGTTTTTT. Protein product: CASSLLQEGQGFIGELFF.

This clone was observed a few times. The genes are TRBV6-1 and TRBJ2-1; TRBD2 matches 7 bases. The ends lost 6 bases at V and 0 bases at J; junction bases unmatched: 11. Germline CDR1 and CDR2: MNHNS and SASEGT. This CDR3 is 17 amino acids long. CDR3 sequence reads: CASSEPPSGASYNEQFF. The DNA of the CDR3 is TGTGCCAGCAGCGAACCCCCCAGCGGGGCCTCCTACAATGAGCAGTTCTTC.

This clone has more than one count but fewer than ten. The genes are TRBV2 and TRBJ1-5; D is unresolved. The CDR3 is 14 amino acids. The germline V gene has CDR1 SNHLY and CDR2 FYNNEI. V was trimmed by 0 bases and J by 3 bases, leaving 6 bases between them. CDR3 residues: CASSEAGNNQPQHF. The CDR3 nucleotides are TGTGCCAGCAGTGAAGCTGGCAACAATCAGCCCCAGCATTTT.

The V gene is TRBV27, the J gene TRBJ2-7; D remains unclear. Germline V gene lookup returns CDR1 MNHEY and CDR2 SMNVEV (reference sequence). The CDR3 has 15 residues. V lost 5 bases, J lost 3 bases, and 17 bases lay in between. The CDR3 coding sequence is TGTGCCAGCAGTCCTCAAAACCCCCGCTTCTACGAGCAGTACTTC. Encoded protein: CASSPQNPRFYEQYF.

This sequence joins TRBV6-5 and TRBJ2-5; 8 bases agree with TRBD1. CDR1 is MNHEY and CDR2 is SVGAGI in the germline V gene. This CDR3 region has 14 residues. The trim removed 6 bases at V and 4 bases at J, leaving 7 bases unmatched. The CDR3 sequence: CASSFRGRGETQYF. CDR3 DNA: TGTGCCAGCAGCTTCAGGGGGCGGGGAGAGACCCAGTACTTC.

The CDR3 sequence is CASSPWGSGANVLTF. CDR3 DNA sequence: TGTGCCAGCAGTCCGTGGGGCTCTGGGGCCAACGTCCTGACTTTC. This sequence joins TRBV6-6 and TRBJ2-6; D unresolved. Trimming removed 5 bases at V and 0 bases at J, with 8 bases between. The CDR3 is 15 residues long. Per the germline V gene, CDR1 is MNHNY and CDR2 is SVGAGI (reference sequence).

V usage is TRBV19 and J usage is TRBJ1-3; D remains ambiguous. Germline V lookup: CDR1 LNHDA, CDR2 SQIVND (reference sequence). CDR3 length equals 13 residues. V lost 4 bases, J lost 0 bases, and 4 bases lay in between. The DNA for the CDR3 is TGTGCCAGTAGTAAGAGCTCTGGAAACACCATATATTTT. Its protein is CASSKSSGNTIYF. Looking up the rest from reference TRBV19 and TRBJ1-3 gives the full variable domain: DGGITQSPKYLFRKEGQNVTLSCEQNLNHDAMYWYRQDPGQGLRLIYYSQIVNDFQKGDIAEGYSVSREKKESFPLTVTSAQKNPTAFYLCASSKSSGNTIYFGEGSWLTVV.

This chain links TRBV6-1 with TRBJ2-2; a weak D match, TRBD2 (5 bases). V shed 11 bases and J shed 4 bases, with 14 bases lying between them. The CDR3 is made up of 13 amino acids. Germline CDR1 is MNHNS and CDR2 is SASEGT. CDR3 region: CASLVGSTGELFF. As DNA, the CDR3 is TGTGCCTCACTAGTGGGGAGCACCGGGGAGCTGTTTTTT.

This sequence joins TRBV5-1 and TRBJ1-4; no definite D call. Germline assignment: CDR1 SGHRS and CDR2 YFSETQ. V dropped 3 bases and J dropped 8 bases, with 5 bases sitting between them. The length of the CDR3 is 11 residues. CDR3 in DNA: TGCGCCAGCAGCTCTGGGGAAAAACTGTTTTTT. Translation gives CASSSGEKLFF.

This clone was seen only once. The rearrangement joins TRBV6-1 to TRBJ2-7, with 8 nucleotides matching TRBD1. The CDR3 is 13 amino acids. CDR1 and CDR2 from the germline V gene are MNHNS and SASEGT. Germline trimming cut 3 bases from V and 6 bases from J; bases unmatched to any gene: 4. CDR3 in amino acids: CASSETGVAEQYF. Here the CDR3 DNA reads TGTGCCAGCAGTGAGACAGGGGTAGCCGAGCAGTACTTC.